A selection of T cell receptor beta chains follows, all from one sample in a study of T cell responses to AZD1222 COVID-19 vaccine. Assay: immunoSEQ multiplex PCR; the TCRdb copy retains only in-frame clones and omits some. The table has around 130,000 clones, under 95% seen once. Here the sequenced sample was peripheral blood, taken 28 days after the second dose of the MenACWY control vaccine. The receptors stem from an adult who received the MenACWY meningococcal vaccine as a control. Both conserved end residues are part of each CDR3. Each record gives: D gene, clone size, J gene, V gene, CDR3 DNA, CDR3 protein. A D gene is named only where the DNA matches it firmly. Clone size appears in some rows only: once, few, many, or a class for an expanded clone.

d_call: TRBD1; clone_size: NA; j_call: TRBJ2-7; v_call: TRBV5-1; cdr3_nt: TGCGCCAGCAGCCCGAAACAGGGGGCAGGTTACGAGCAGTACTTC; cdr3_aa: CASSPKQGAGYEQYF
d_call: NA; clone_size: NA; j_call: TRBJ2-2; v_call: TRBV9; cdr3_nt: TGTGCCAGCAGCGTAGCCCCATCCGCGAACACCGGGGAGCTGTTTTTT; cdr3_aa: CASSVAPSANTGELFF
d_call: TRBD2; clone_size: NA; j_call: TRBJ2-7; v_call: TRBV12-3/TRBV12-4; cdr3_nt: TGTGCCAGCAGACGAGCGGGAGTAGGCGAGCAGTACTTC; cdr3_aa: CASRRAGVGEQYF
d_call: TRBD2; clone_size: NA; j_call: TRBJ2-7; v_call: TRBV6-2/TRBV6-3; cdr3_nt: TGTGCCAGCAGTTACTCATCGGGGGGGAACGAGCAGTACTTC; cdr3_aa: CASSYSSGGNEQYF
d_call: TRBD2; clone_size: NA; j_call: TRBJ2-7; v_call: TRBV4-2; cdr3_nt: TGTGCCAGCAGCCAAGAATCTGTGGCGGGAGCTAACGAGCAGTACTTC; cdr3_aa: CASSQESVAGANEQYF
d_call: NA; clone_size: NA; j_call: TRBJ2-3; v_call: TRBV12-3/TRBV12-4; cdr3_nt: TGTGCCAGCAGTTGGACAGACACAGATACGCAGTATTTT; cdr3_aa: CASSWTDTDTQYF
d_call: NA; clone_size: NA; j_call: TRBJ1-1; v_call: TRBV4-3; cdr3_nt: TGCGCCAGCAGCCACCGCACCAACACTGAAGCTTTCTTT; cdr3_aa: CASSHRTNTEAFF
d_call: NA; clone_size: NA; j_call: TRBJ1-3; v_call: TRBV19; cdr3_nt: TGTGCCAGTAACATCGGGGGATCTGGAAACACCATATATTTT; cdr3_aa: CASNIGGSGNTIYF
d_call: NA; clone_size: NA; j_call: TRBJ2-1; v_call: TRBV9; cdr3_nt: TGTGCCAGCAGCGTAGACTACGGACTCGAGCTCAATGAGCAGTTCTTC; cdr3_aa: CASSVDYGLELNEQFF
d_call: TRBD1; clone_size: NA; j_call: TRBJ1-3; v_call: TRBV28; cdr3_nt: TGTGCCAGCAGCGGACAGGGGATGGGAAACACCATATATTTT; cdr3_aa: CASSGQGMGNTIYF
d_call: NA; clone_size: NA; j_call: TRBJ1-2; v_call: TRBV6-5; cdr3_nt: TGTGCCAGCAGTTATAAATTAGGAGTCTATGGCTACACCTTC; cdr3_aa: CASSYKLGVYGYTF
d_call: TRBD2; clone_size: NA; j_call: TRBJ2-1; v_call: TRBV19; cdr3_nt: TGTGCCAGTAGTATAGAGGGGACTAGGAGACGGTTCTTC; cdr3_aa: CASSIEGTRRRFF
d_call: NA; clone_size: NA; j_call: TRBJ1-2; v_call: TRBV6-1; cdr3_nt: TGTGCCAGCAGTGCACAAGCCCGGGGGACCAAATATGGCTACACCTTC; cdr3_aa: CASSAQARGTKYGYTF
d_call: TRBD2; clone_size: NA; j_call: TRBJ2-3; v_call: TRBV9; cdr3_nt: TGTGCCAGCAGCCCGCGGACTAGCGGGAACACAGATACGCAGTATTTT; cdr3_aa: CASSPRTSGNTDTQYF
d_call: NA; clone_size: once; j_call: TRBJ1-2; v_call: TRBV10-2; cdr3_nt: TGCGCCAGCAGTGAGTCGACGTGGAATGGCTACACCTTC; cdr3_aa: CASSESTWNGYTF
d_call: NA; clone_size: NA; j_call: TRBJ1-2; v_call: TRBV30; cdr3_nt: TGTGCCTGGAGTGCCTCAGATAGGAACTATGGCTACACCTTC; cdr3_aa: CAWSASDRNYGYTF
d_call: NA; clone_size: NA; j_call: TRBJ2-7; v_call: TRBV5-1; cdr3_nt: TGCGCCAGCAGCTTGGCCGCCAGGGAGCCCGAGCAGTACTTC; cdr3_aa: CASSLAAREPEQYF
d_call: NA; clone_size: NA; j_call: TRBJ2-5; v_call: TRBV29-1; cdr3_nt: TGCAGCGCCGCCCGGGACGTCCAAGAGACCCAGTACTTC; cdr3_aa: CSAARDVQETQYF
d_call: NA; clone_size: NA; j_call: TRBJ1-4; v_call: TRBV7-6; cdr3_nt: TGTGCCAGCAGCCCCCGAGGGAATGAAAAACTGTTTTTT; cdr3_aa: CASSPRGNEKLFF
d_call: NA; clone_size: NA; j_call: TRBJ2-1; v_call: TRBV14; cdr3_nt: TGTGCCAGCAGCCAGCGTCGGCGAACAGGGTCTATTGAGCAGTTCTTC; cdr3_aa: CASSQRRRTGSIEQFF
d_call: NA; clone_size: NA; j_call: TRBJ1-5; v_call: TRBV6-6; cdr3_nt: TGTGCCAGCGGGGCGGGGGATAGCAATCAGCCCCAGCATTTT; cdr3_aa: CASGAGDSNQPQHF
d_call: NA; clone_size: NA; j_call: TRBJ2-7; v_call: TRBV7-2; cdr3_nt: TGTGCCAGCAGCTCAGGGGTGGTCGAGCAGTACTTC; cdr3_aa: CASSSGVVEQYF
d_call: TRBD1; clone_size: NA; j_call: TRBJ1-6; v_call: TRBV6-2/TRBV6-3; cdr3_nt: TGTGCCAGCAGTTACGTCTTTGACAGGGGAGTTTCACCCCTCCACTTT; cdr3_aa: CASSYVFDRGVSPLHF
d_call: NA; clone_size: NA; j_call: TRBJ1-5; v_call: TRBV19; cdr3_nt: TGTGCCAGTAGTATAGCTAGCAATCAGCCCCAGCATTTT; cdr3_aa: CASSIASNQPQHF
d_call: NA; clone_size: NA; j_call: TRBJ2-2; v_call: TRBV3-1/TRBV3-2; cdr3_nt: TGTGCCAGCAGCCAGGGCACGAACACCGGGGAGCTGTTTTTT; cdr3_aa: CASSQGTNTGELFF
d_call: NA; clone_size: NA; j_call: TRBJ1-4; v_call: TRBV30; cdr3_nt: TGTGCCTGGAGGAGAGGGGATTCTACTAATGAAAAACTGTTTTTT; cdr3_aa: CAWRRGDSTNEKLFF
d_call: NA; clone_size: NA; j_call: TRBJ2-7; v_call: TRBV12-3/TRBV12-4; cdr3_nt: TGTGCCAGCAGTTTTATGGCGGATAGGGAGCAGTACTTC; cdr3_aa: CASSFMADREQYF
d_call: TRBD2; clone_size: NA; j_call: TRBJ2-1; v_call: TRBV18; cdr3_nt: TGTGCCAGCTCACCACAGGGGATAGCGGGAACGGGGACCTACAATGAGCAGTTCTTC; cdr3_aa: CASSPQGIAGTGTYNEQFF
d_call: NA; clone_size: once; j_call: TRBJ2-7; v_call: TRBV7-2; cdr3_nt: TGTGCCAGCAGTTCCGCCCCCTACGAGCAGTACTTC; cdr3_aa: CASSSAPYEQYF
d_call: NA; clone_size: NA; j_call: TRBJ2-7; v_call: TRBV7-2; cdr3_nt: TGTGCCAGCAGTTCCTCCGGGTCCTCCTACGAGCAGTACTTC; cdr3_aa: CASSSSGSSYEQYF
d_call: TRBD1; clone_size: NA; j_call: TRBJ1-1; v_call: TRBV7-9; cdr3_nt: TGTGCCAGCAGCTCCGGACAGGGTATCGCTGAAGCTTTCTTT; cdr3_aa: CASSSGQGIAEAFF
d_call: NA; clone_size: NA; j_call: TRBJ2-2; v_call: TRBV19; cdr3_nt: TGTGCCAGTAGTCCGTTTACTAACACCGGGGAGCTGTTTTTT; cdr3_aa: CASSPFTNTGELFF
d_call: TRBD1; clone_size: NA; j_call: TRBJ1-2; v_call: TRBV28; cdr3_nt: TGTGCCAGCAGTTTGGGACAGGAGGCGTATGGCTACACCTTC; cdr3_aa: CASSLGQEAYGYTF